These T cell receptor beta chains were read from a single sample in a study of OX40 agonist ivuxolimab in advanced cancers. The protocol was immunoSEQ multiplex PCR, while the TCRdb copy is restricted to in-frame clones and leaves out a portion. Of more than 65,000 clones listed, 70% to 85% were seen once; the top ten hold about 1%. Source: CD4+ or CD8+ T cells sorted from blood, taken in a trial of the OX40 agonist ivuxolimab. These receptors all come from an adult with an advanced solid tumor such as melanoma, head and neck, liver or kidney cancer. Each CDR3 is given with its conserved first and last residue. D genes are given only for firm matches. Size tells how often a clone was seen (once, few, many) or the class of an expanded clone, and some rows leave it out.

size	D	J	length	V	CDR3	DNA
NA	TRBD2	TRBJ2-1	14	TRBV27	CASSLLGLAVEQFF	TGTGCCAGCAGTTTATTGGGACTAGCTGTCGAGCAGTTCTTC
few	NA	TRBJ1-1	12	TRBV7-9	CAREKANTEAFF	TGTGCCAGGGAGAAAGCAAACACTGAAGCTTTCTTT
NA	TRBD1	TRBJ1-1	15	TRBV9	CASSPGQGGNTEAFF	TGTGCCAGCAGCCCCGGACAGGGTGGGAACACTGAAGCTTTCTTT
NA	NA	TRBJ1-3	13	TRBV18	CASSQIDGNTIYF	TGTGCCAGCTCCCAAATCGACGGAAACACCATATATTTT
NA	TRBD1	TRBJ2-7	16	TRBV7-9	CASSSSGTGGAYEQYF	TGTGCCAGCAGCTCCTCCGGGACAGGGGGGGCGTACGAGCAGTACTTC
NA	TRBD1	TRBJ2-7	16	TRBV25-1	CASSGRAGQGSYEQYF	TGTGCCAGCAGTGGCCGAGCGGGACAGGGATCCTACGAGCAGTACTTC
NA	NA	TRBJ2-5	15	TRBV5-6	CASSLVGAGGETQYF	TGTGCCAGCAGCTTGGTAGGCGCTGGGGGGGAGACCCAGTACTTC
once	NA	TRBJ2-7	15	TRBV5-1	CASSPPLQSTYEQYF	TGCGCCAGCTCCCCCCCCCTACAGTCCACCTACGAGCAGTACTTC
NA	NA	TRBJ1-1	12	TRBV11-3	CASSLDTAEAFF	TGTGCCAGCAGCTTAGACACTGCTGAAGCTTTCTTT
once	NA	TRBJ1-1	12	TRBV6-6	CATLAGGTEAFF	TGTGCCACCCTGGCTGGAGGGACTGAAGCTTTCTTT
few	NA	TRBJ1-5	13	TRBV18	CASSPGRDQPQHF	TGTGCCAGCTCACCGGGAAGGGACCAGCCCCAGCATTTT
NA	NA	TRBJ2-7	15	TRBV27	CATSPIPIGAYEQYF	TGTGCCACCAGCCCAATCCCGATCGGGGCCTACGAGCAGTACTTC
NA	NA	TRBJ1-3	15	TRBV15	CATSRIGETGNTIYF	TGTGCCACCAGCAGGATCGGGGAAACTGGAAACACCATATATTTT
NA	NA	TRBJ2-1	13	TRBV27	CASSLSVNNEQFF	TGTGCCAGCAGTTTATCAGTAAACAATGAGCAGTTCTTC
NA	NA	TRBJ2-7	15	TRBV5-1	CASSLRAGAPGEQYF	TGCGCCAGCAGCTTGAGGGCGGGGGCCCCTGGAGAGCAGTACTTC
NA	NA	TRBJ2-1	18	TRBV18	CASSPLSGLGGSYNEQFF	TGTGCCAGCTCACCACTTTCGGGTTTAGGGGGATCCTACAATGAGCAGTTCTTC
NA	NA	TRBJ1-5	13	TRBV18	CASSPGEDQPQHF	TGTGCCAGCTCACCAGGAGAGGATCAGCCCCAGCATTTT
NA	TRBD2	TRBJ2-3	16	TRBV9	CASSVSGGASTDTQYF	TGTGCCAGCAGCGTTAGCGGGGGGGCCAGCACAGATACGCAGTATTTT
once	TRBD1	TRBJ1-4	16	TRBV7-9	CASSLGQPITNEKLFF	TGTGCCAGCAGCTTGGGACAGCCCATTACTAATGAAAAACTGTTTTTT
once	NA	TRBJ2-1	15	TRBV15	CATSRDGSGYNEQFF	TGTGCCACCAGCAGAGATGGGTCGGGTTACAATGAGCAGTTCTTC
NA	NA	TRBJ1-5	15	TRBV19	CASSSQSWGNQPQHF	TGTGCCAGTAGTTCCCAAAGTTGGGGCAATCAGCCCCAGCATTTT
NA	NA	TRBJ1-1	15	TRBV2	CASRPLPGLDTEAFF	TGTGCCAGCAGACCCCTCCCAGGCTTAGACACTGAAGCTTTCTTT
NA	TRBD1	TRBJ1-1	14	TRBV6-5	CASSRQGAGSEAFF	TGTGCCAGCAGCCGACAGGGGGCGGGAAGTGAAGCTTTCTTT
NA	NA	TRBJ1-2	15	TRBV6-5	CASRKDSRLNYGYTF	TGTGCCAGCAGAAAGGACAGTCGGCTTAACTATGGCTACACCTTC
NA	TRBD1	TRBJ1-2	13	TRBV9	CASSVQGDYGYTF	TGTGCCAGCAGCGTACAGGGGGACTATGGCTACACCTTC
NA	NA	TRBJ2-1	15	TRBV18	CASSPGRGSYNEQFF	TGTGCCAGCTCACCGGGAAGGGGCTCCTACAATGAGCAGTTCTTC
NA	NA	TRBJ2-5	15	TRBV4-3	CASSQERAPQETQYF	TGCGCCAGCAGCCAAGAAAGAGCTCCCCAAGAGACCCAGTACTTC
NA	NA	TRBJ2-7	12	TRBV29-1	CSVVKNEFEQYF	TGCAGCGTTGTTAAGAATGAGTTCGAGCAGTACTTC
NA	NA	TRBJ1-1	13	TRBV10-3	CAINGRMNTEAFF	TGTGCCATCAACGGAAGGATGAACACTGAAGCTTTCTTT
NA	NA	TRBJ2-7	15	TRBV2	CASSEEGVRTYEQYF	TGTGCCAGCAGTGAAGAAGGTGTCAGGACCTACGAGCAGTACTTC
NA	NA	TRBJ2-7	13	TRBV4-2	CASSQDRTYEQYF	TGTGCCAGCAGCCAAGATCGCACCTACGAGCAGTACTTC
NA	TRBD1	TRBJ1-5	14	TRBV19	CASTSGQINQPQHF	TGTGCCAGTACCTCGGGACAGATCAATCAGCCCCAGCATTTT
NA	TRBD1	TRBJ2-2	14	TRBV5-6	CASNFRTGPGELFF	TGTGCCAGCAACTTCCGGACAGGCCCCGGGGAGCTGTTTTTT
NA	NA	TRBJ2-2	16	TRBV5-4	CASSLVPGANTGELFF	TGTGCCAGCAGCCTGGTTCCAGGGGCGAACACCGGGGAGCTGTTTTTT
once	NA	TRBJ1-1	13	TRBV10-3	CAISTSRGRKAFF	TGTGCCATCAGTACCTCTCGGGGGCGGAAAGCTTTCTTT
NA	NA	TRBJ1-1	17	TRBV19	CASSIAPDGLMNTEAFF	TGTGCCAGTAGTATAGCCCCGGACGGCCTAATGAACACTGAAGCTTTCTTT
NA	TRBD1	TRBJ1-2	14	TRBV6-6	CASRRDSPRYGYTF	TGTGCCAGCAGACGGGACAGCCCTCGGTATGGCTACACCTTC
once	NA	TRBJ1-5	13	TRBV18	CASSQSDNQPQHF	TGTGCCAGCTCACAGTCAGACAATCAGCCCCAGCATTTT